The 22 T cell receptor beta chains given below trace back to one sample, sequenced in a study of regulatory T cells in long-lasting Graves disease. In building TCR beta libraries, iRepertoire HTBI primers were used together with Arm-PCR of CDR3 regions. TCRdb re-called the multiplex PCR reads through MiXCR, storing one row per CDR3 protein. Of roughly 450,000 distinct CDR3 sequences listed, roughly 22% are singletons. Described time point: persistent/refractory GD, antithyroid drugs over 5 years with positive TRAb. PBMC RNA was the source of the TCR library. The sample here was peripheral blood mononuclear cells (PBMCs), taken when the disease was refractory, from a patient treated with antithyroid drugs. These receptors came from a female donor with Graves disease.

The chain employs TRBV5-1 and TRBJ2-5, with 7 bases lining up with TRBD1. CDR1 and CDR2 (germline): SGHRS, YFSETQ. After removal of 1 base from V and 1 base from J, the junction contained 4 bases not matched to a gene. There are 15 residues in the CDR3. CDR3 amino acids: CASSLYRDSQETQYF. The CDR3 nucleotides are TGCGCCAGCAGCTTGTATCGGGACAGCCAAGAGACCCAGTACTTC.

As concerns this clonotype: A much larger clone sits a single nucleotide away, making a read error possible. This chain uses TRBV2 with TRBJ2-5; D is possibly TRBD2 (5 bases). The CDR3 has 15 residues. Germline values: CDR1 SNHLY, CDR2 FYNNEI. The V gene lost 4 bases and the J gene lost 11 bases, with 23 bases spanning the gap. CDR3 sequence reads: CASSVNSEMPWEQYF. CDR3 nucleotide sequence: TGTGCCAGCAGTGTTAATAGCGAAATGCCTTGGGAGCAGTACTTC. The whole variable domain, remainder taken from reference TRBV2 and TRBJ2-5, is EPEVTQTPSHQVTQMGQEVILRCVPISNHLYFYWYRQILGQKVEFLVSFYNNEISEKSEIFDDQFSVERPDGSNFTLKIRSTKLEDSAMYFCASSVNSEMPWEQYFGPGTRLLVL.

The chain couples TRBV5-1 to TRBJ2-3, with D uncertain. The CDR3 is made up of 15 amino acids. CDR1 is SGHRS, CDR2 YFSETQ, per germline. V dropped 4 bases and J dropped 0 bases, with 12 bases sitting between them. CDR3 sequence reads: CASSGGVSSTDTQYF. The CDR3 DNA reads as TGCGCCAGCAGCGGCGGTGTCTCTAGCACAGATACGCAGTATTTT.

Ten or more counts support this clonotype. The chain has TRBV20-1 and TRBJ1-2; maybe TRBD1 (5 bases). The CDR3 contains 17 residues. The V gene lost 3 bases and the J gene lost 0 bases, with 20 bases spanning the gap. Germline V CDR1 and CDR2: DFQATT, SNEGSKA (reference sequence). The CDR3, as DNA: TGCAGTGCTAGTGGGGGAGGGAGTAGAGGAGCTAACTATGGCTACACCTTC. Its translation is CSASGGGSRGANYGYTF.

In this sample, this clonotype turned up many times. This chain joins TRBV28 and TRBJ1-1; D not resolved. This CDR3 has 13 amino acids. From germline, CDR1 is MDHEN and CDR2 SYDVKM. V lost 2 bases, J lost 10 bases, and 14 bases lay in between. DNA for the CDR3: TGTGCCAGCAGTTTAACCCGGTATTCCGTAGCTTTCTTT. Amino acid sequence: CASSLTRYSVAFF.

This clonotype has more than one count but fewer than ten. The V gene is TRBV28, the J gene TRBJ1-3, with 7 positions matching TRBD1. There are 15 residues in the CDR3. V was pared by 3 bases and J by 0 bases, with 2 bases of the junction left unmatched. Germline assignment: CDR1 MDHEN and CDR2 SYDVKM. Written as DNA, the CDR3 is TGTGCCAGCAGTTTCGGGACAGACTCTGGAAACACCATATATTTT. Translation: CASSFGTDSGNTIYF.

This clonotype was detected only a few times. This CDR3 is CSVIPGTRPTF. Here the CDR3 DNA reads TGCAGTGTTATACCCGGGACCCGACCCACCTTC. The V call is TRBV20-1, the J call TRBJ1-2; TRBD1 might be the D (5 bases). Germline V gene lookup returns CDR1 DFQATT and CDR2 SNEGSKA (reference sequence). V was trimmed by 7 bases and J by 13 bases, leaving 19 bases between them. This CDR3 is built from 11 residues.

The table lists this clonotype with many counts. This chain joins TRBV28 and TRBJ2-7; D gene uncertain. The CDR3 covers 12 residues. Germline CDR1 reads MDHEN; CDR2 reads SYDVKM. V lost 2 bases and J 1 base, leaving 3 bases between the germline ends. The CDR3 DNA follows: TGTGCCAGCAGTTTAAAGTCCTACGAGCAGTACTTC. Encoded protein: CASSLKSYEQYF. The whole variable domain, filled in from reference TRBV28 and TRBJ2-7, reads DVKVTQSSRYLVKRTGEKVFLECVQDMDHENMFWYRQDPGLGLRLIYFSYDVKMKEKGDIPEGYSVSREKKERFSLILESASTNQTSMYLCASSLKSYEQYFGPGTRLTVT.

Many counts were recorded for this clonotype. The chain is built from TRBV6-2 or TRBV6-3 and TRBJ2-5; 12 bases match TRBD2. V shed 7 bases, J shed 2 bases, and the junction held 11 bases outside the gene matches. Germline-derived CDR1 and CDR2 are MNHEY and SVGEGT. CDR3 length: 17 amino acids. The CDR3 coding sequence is TGTGCCAGCAAAAGGGGGCCGACTAGCGGGAGACAAGAGACCCAGTACTTC. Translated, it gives CASKRGPTSGRQETQYF.

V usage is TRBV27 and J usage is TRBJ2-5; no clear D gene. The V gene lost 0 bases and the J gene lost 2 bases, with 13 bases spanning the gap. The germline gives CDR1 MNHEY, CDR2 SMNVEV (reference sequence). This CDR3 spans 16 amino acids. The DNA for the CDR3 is TGTGCCAGCAGTTTATCTAGTTGGACGGTGCAAGAGACCCAGTACTTC. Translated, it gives CASSLSSWTVQETQYF.

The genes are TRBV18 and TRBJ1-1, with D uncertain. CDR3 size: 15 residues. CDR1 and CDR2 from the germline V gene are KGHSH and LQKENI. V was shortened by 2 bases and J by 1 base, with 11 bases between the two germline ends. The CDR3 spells CASSPDLAPNTEAFF. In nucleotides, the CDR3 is TGTGCCAGCTCACCAGACCTCGCTCCGAACACTGAAGCTTTCTTT.

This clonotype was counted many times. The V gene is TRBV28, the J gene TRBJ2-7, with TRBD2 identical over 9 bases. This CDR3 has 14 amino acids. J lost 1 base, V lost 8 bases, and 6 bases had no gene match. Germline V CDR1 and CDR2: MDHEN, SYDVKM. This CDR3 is CASSPAGGSYEQYF. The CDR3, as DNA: TGTGCCAGCTCTCCCGCGGGAGGGTCCTACGAGCAGTACTTC.

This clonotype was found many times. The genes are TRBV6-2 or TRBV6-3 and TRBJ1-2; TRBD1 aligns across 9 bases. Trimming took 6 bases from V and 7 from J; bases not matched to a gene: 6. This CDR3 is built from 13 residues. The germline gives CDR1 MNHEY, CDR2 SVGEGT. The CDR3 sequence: CASSPGTGIGYTF. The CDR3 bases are TGTGCCAGCAGCCCCGGGACAGGGATTGGCTACACCTTC.

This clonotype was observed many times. CDR3 sequence (DNA): TGTGCCAGCAGGCCGAAGCGACTTAGGGACACTGAAGCTTTCTTT. Amino acid sequence: CASRPKRLRDTEAFF. This chain connects TRBV28 to TRBJ1-1; no reliable D call. This CDR3 is 15 amino acids long. V was cut by 6 bases and J by 3 bases, with 17 bases left in between. CDR1 and CDR2 (germline): MDHEN, SYDVKM.

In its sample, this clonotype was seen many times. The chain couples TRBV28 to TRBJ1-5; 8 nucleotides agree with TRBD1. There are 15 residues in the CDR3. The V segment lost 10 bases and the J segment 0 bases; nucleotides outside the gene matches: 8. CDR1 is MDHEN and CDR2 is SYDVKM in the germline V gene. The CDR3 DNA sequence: TGTGCCATCCAGACAGGGGTCTATAGCAATCAGCCCCAGCATTTT. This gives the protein CAIQTGVYSNQPQHF. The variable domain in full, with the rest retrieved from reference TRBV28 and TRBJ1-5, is DVKVTQSSRYLVKRTGEKVFLECVQDMDHENMFWYRQDPGLGLRLIYFSYDVKMKEKGDIPEGYSVSREKKERFSLILESASTNQTSMYLCAIQTGVYSNQPQHFGDGTRLSIL.

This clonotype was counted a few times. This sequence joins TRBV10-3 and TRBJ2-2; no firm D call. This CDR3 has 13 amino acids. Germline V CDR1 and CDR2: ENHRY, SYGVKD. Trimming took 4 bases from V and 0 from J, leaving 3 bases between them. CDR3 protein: CAISGANTGELFF. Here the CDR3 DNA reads TGTGCCATCAGTGGTGCGAACACCGGGGAGCTGTTTTTT.

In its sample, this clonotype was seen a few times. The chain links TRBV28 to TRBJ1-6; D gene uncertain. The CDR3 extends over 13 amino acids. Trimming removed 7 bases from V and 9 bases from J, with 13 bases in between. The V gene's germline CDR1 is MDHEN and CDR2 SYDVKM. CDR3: CASMETARSPLHF. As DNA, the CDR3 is TGTGCCAGCATGGAGACTGCACGTTCACCCCTCCACTTT.

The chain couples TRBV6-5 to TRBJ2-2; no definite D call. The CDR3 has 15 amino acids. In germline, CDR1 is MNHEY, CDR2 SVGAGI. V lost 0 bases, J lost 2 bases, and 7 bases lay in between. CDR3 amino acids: CASSYSTVNTGELFF. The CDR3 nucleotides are TGTGCCAGCAGTTACTCGACTGTTAACACCGGGGAGCTGTTTTTT.

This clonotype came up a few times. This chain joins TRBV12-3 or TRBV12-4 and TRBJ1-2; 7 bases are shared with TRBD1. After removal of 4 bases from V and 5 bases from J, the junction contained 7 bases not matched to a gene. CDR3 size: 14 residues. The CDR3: CASSSTGYIYGYTF. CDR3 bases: TGTGCCAGCAGTTCGACAGGGTACATTTATGGCTACACCTTC.

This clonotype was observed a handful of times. The CDR3 DNA reads TGTGCCAGCTCTGCGGGAGGGCTCACCGGGGAGCTGTTTTTT. This gives the protein CASSAGGLTGELFF. The gene calls are TRBV7-3 and TRBJ2-2, with 9 bases aligning to TRBD2. Germline V gene lookup returns CDR1 SGHTA and CDR2 FQGTGA. V dropped 8 bases and J dropped 4; count of bases not matched to a gene: 5. The CDR3 consists of 14 residues.

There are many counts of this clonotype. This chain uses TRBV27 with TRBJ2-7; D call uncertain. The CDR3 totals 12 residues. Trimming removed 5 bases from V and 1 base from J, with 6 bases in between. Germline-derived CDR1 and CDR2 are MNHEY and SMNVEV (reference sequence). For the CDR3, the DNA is TGTGCCAGCAGTACGGGTTCCTACGAGCAGTACTTC. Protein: CASSTGSYEQYF.

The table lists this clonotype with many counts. CDR3 sequence reads: CASRTLAGVETQYF. For the CDR3, the DNA is TGTGCCAGCAGGACATTAGCGGGAGTGGAGACCCAGTACTTC. The rearrangement links TRBV2 to TRBJ2-5; 9 nucleotides agree with TRBD2. V was clipped by 6 bases and J by 5 bases; unmatched bases: 7. Germline V gene data show CDR1 as SNHLY and CDR2 as FYNNEI. The CDR3 covers 14 residues.